This T cell receptor beta chain originates from a study of blood T cell repertoires in COVID-19. Study background: COVID-19 samples collected from the United States, Italy and Spain covered acute and convalescent phases. T cells, B-cell-depleted T cells, or PBMCs supplied cDNA or gDNA.

In the source study's methods: Amplification of reference gene primers provided the estimated nucleated cell counts. Profiled with immunoSEQ multiplex PCR; TCRdb holds only in-frame clones, not every one. The V and J calls and clone size come from that table; D and trimming were worked out from the DNA. The sample shows approximately 250,000 clones, roughly 83% of them seen only once. The receptor was derived from a man aged 55-75 years who had recovered from COVID-19. The sample taken for sequencing was peripheral blood.

The DNA of the CDR3 is TGTGCCAGCAGTGAAGGACAGGGGCCATATCAGCCCCAGCATTTT. This gives the protein CASSEGQGPYQPQHF. The rearrangement uses TRBV6-1 and TRBJ1-5; 8 bases are shared with TRBD1. Germline V gene data show CDR1 as MNHNS and CDR2 as SASEGT. V shed 1 base, J shed 5 bases, and the junction held 4 bases outside the gene matches. This CDR3 has 15 amino acids.